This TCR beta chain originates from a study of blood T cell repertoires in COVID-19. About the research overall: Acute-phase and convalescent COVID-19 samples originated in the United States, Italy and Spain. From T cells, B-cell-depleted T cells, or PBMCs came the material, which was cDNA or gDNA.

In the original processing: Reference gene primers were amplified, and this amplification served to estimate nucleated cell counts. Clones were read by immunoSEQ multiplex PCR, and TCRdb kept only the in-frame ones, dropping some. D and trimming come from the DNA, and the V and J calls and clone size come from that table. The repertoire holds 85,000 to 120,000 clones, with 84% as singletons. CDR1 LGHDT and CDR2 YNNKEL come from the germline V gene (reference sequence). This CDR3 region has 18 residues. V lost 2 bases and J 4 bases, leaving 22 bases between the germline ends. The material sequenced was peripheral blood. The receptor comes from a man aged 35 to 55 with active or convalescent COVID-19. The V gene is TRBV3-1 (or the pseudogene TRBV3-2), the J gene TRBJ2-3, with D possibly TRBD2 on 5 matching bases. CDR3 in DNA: TGTGCCAGCAGCCAATCTCGGGGTTCTGGTTTGTATGCAGATACGCAGTATTTT. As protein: CASSQSRGSGLYADTQYF.